This is a list of T cell receptor beta chains from one sample in a study of a mutant IDH1 vaccine in newly diagnosed glioma. The antigens these receptors bind are not known. Generated by immunoSEQ multiplex PCR, the TCRdb table keeps only in-frame clones and is missing some. This table has under 55,000 clones, more than 85% appearing once. The starting material was PBMCs, obtained from a glioma patient whose treatment included an IDH1 peptide vaccine. The receptors stem from a middle-aged man with glioma. Each CDR3 is given with its conserved first and last residue. D genes are given only for firm matches. Size tells how often a clone was seen (once, few, many) or the class of an expanded clone, and some rows leave it out.

V	size	D	J	CDR3	DNA
TRBV28	-	TRBD1	TRBJ2-7	CASSSPGDRGSYEQYF	TGTGCCAGCAGTTCACCCGGGGACAGGGGTTCCTACGAGCAGTACTTC
TRBV5-5	few	-	TRBJ1-1	CASSRRWGTEAFF	TGTGCCAGCAGCCGACGTTGGGGCACTGAAGCTTTCTTT
TRBV7-9	-	TRBD2	TRBJ2-3	CASSPKGLAGRTDTQYF	TGTGCCAGCAGCCCTAAGGGACTAGCGGGACGCACAGATACGCAGTATTTT
TRBV30	-	TRBD2	TRBJ2-5	CAWGGSIQETQYF	TGTGCCTGGGGCGGGAGCATCCAAGAGACCCAGTACTTC
TRBV13	-	TRBD1	TRBJ2-5	CASSPRQGQETQYF	TGTGCCAGCAGCCCTAGACAGGGCCAAGAGACCCAGTACTTC
TRBV4-1	-	TRBD1	TRBJ1-5	CASSHQDRGSNQPQHF	TGCGCCAGCAGCCACCAGGACAGGGGTAGCAATCAGCCCCAGCATTTT
TRBV30	-	-	TRBJ1-2	CAWSVRGGHNYGYTF	TGTGCCTGGAGTGTACGGGGAGGACATAACTATGGCTACACCTTC
TRBV28	-	-	TRBJ1-2	CASIPSGRSVYGYTF	TGTGCCAGCATTCCGTCCGGGCGGTCGGTCTATGGCTACACCTTC
TRBV9	-	-	TRBJ1-2	CASSRLGTSTYGYGYTF	TGTGCCAGCAGCCGGCTCGGGACCTCGACCTATGGCTATGGCTACACCTTC
TRBV30	-	-	TRBJ1-5	CAWSVHQGGEPQHF	TGTGCCTGGAGTGTACATCAGGGTGGTGAGCCCCAGCATTTT
TRBV14	-	TRBD2	TRBJ2-2	CASSPGLAGVTGELFF	TGTGCCAGCAGCCCGGGACTAGCGGGAGTAACCGGGGAGCTGTTTTTT
TRBV11-2	few	-	TRBJ1-5	CASSLVGNQPQHF	TGTGCCAGCAGCTTAGTTGGCAATCAGCCCCAGCATTTT
TRBV2	-	-	TRBJ2-7	CASSRSTSSYEQYF	TGTGCCAGCAGCCGTAGCACGAGTTCCTACGAGCAGTACTTC
TRBV21-1	-	-	TRBJ1-1	CAPKGRTDTEAFF	TGTGCTCCCAAGGGGCGAACCGACACTGAAGCTTTCTTT
TRBV7-2	-	-	TRBJ1-6	CASSLEGRTYNSPLHF	TGTGCCAGCAGCTTAGAGGGCAGAACCTATAATTCACCCCTCCACTTT
TRBV7-9	-	TRBD1	TRBJ2-5	CASSLGGQAETQYF	TGTGCCAGCAGCTTAGGGGGACAGGCAGAGACCCAGTACTTC
TRBV29-1	-	TRBD1	TRBJ1-4	CSAGDRGTGYEKLFF	TGCAGCGCCGGGGACCGCGGGACAGGATATGAAAAACTGTTTTTT
TRBV4-1	once	TRBD1	TRBJ2-7	CASSRGTGGSRSIYEQYF	TGCGCCAGCAGCCGAGGGACAGGGGGTAGCAGGTCGATTTACGAGCAGTACTTC
TRBV5-4	-	TRBD2	TRBJ2-5	CASSSGLAGQETQYF	TGTGCCAGCAGCTCAGGACTAGCGGGGCAAGAGACCCAGTACTTC
TRBV9	-	-	TRBJ1-2	CASSVGYSFNYGYTF	TGTGCCAGCAGCGTAGGGTACTCCTTTAACTATGGCTACACCTTC
TRBV4-3	-	-	TRBJ2-3	CASSQAEITDTQYF	TGCGCCAGCAGCCAAGCAGAAATCACAGATACGCAGTATTTT
TRBV28	-	-	TRBJ2-1	CASSPLRGYEQFF	TGTGCCAGCAGCCCCCTGAGGGGTTATGAGCAGTTCTTC
TRBV19	-	-	TRBJ1-1	CASRDPGLNTEAFF	TGTGCCAGTAGAGATCCAGGGTTGAACACTGAAGCTTTCTTT
TRBV7-9	-	-	TRBJ1-2	CASSPRQGSNYGYTF	TGTGCCAGCAGCCCTCGCCAGGGATCTAACTATGGCTACACCTTC
TRBV4-1	-	TRBD1	TRBJ1-4	CASSQEGTGNEKLFF	TGCGCCAGCAGCCAAGAAGGGACAGGGAATGAAAAACTGTTTTTT
TRBV5-1	-	TRBD2	TRBJ2-1	CASSSEVAGGNEQFF	TGCGCCAGCAGCTCAGAGGTAGCGGGTGGCAATGAGCAGTTCTTC
TRBV27	-	-	TRBJ2-5	CASSPRLYQETQYF	TGTGCCAGCAGTCCCCGCTTGTACCAAGAGACCCAGTACTTC
TRBV13	-	TRBD2	TRBJ2-1	CASSVGGRGNEQFF	TGTGCCAGCAGCGTTGGTGGGAGGGGCAATGAGCAGTTCTTC
TRBV19	-	TRBD1	TRBJ2-6	CASISAGGFGANVLTF	TGTGCCAGCATTTCCGCAGGGGGCTTTGGGGCCAACGTCCTGACTTTC
TRBV10-1	-	-	TRBJ2-7	CASSDGAEQYF	TGCGCCAGCAGTGATGGGGCTGAGCAGTACTTC
TRBV29-1	-	-	TRBJ2-3	CSATSQRGTQYF	TGCAGCGCCACCTCCCAGCGTGGAACGCAGTATTTT
TRBV27	-	TRBD1	TRBJ1-2	CASSFHRTGSHGYTF	TGTGCCAGCAGTTTCCACCGGACAGGGAGCCATGGCTACACCTTC
TRBV5-6	-	-	TRBJ2-5	CASSLGRTIILQETQYF	TGTGCCAGCAGCTTGGGCCGGACTATCATTCTCCAAGAGACCCAGTACTTC
TRBV5-1	-	-	TRBJ2-5	CASSKSLEETQYF	TGCGCCAGCAGCAAGAGCCTAGAGGAGACCCAGTACTTC
TRBV5-5	-	-	TRBJ1-2	CASSLPGGYGYTF	TGTGCCAGCAGCCTCCCGGGGGGCTATGGCTACACCTTC
TRBV6-5	once	-	TRBJ1-1	CASSYSAGYGTEAFF	TGTGCCAGCAGTTACTCCGCGGGGTACGGCACTGAAGCTTTCTTT
TRBV19	-	TRBD1	TRBJ1-3	CATRDRSGNTIYF	TGTGCCACCCGGGACAGGTCTGGAAACACCATATATTTT
TRBV7-8	-	TRBD1	TRBJ1-5	CASSLQGANNQPQHF	TGTGCCAGCAGCTTACAGGGGGCAAACAATCAGCCCCAGCATTTT
TRBV19	-	-	TRBJ2-1	CASRSVAPSDEQFF	TGTGCCAGTAGGTCGGTAGCTCCGTCGGATGAGCAGTTCTTC
TRBV10-3	-	TRBD2	TRBJ2-7	CAISVLAGGLNEQYF	TGTGCCATCAGTGTACTAGCGGGAGGGCTTAACGAGCAGTACTTC
TRBV5-4	-	-	TRBJ2-1	CASSLRVSGDEQFF	TGTGCCAGCAGCTTGAGAGTATCTGGCGATGAGCAGTTCTTC
TRBV6-6	once	TRBD2	TRBJ2-7	CASSLQRGLSYEQYF	TGTGCCAGCAGTCTCCAGCGGGGTCTTTCCTACGAGCAGTACTTC
TRBV27	-	-	TRBJ1-1	CASSELGTEAFF	TGTGCCAGCAGCGAATTAGGCACTGAAGCTTTCTTT
TRBV14	-	-	TRBJ2-2	CASSQDINGELFF	TGTGCCAGCAGCCAAGATATCAACGGGGAGCTGTTTTTT
TRBV6-1	-	-	TRBJ1-5	CASRRGGSSNQPQHF	TGTGCCAGCAGGAGGGGTGGGAGTAGCAATCAGCCCCAGCATTTT
TRBV6-5	-	-	TRBJ1-2	CASQGRRDGYTF	TGTGCCAGCCAGGGCAGGAGGGATGGCTACACCTTC
TRBV9	-	TRBD2	TRBJ2-5	CASSPLDGGKPETQYF	TGTGCCAGCAGCCCCCTTGACGGGGGGAAACCAGAGACCCAGTACTTC
TRBV21-1	-	-	TRBJ2-7	CASSKAPSYEQYF	TGTGCCAGCAGCAAAGCCCCTTCCTACGAGCAGTACTTC
TRBV10-1	once	TRBD1	TRBJ2-1	CASSESRMGYPTGVYNEQFF	TGCGCCAGCAGTGAGTCGCGAATGGGGTATCCGACAGGGGTCTACAATGAGCAGTTCTTC
TRBV28	-	-	TRBJ2-3	CASSLSYSSTDTQYF	TGTGCCAGCAGTTTATCCTACTCTAGCACAGATACGCAGTATTTT
TRBV6-1	-	-	TRBJ2-5	CAILDKGLQETQYF	TGTGCCATCCTAGATAAGGGGCTCCAAGAGACCCAGTACTTC
TRBV6-6	few	-	TRBJ2-2	CASRSTGTGGTGELFF	TGTGCCAGCAGGTCGACAGGGACCGGGGGCACCGGGGAGCTGTTTTTT
TRBV19	-	-	TRBJ2-1	CASTLGGPYNEQFF	TGTGCCAGTACCCTGGGGGGCCCCTACAATGAGCAGTTCTTC
TRBV5-6	-	TRBD1	TRBJ2-5	CASSTGQGAVETQYF	TGTGCCAGCAGCACCGGACAGGGGGCCGTAGAGACCCAGTACTTC
TRBV6-6	-	-	TRBJ1-1	CASRPEAMNTEAFF	TGTGCCAGCAGGCCGGAGGCCATGAACACTGAAGCTTTCTTT
TRBV25-1	-	TRBD2	TRBJ2-7	CASSVHSGGVYEQYF	TGTGCCAGCAGTGTACATAGCGGGGGGGTGTACGAGCAGTACTTC
TRBV7-8	-	TRBD2	TRBJ2-5	CASSLARTRVETQYF	TGTGCCAGCAGCTTAGCTAGGACTAGGGTAGAGACCCAGTACTTC
TRBV10-3	few	-	TRBJ1-1	CAISESTSGALNTEAFF	TGTGCCATCAGTGAGTCGACCTCAGGGGCTTTGAACACTGAAGCTTTCTTT
TRBV6-6	-	-	TRBJ1-4	CASSYGQPRDEKLFF	TGTGCCAGCAGTTACGGGCAGCCGAGGGATGAAAAACTGTTTTTT
TRBV6-6	-	-	TRBJ1-2	CASRSTAGGYTF	TGTGCCAGCAGGTCAACGGCGGGAGGCTACACCTTC